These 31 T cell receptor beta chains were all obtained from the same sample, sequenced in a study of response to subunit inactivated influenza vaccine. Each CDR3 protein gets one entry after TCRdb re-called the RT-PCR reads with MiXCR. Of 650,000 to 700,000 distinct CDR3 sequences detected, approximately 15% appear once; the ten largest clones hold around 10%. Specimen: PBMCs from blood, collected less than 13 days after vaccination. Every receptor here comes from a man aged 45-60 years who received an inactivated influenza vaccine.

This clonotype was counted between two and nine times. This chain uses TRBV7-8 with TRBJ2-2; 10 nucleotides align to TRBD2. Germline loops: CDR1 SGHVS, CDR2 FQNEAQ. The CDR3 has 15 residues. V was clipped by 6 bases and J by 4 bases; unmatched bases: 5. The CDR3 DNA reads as TGTGCCAGCAGTCCTAGCGGGAGCGGCACCGGGGAGCTGTTTTTT. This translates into CASSPSGSGTGELFF. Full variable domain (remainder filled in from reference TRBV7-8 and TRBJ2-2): GAGVSQSPRYKVAKRGQDVALRCDPISGHVSLFWYQQALGQGPEFLTYFQNEAQLDKSGLPSDRFFAERPEGSVSTLKIQRTQQEDSAVYLCASSPSGSGTGELFFGEGSRLTVL.

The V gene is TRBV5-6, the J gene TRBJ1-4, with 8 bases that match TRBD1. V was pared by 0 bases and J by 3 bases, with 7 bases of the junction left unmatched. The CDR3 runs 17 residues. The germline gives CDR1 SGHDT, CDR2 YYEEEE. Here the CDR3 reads CASSLGPPGQANEKLFF. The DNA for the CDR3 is TGTGCCAGCAGCTTGGGGCCACCGGGACAGGCTAATGAAAAACTGTTTTTT.

The CDR3 coding sequence is TGTGCCAGCAGTTCCCCAGGTGCGGGAATCTTAGCCCAGTACTTC. Residues: CASSSPGAGILAQYF. The V and J genes are TRBV28 and TRBJ2-5; the D gene is possibly TRBD2 (6 bases). Per germline, CDR1 MDHEN and CDR2 SYDVKM. V was cut by 4 bases and J by 9 bases, with 21 bases left in between. There are 15 residues in the CDR3.

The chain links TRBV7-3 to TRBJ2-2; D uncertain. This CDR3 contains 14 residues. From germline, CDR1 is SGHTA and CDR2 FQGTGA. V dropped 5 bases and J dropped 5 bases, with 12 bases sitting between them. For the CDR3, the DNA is TGTGCCAGCAGCCTGGACCCTGGGACCGGGGAGCTGTTTTTT. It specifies CASSLDPGTGELFF.

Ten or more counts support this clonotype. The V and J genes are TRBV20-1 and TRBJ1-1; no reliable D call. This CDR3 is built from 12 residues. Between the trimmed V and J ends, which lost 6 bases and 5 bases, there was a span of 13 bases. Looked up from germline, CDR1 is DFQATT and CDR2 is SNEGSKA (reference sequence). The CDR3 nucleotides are TGCAGTGCCCGAGTGGGGTTGACTGAAGCTTTCTTT. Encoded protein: CSARVGLTEAFF.

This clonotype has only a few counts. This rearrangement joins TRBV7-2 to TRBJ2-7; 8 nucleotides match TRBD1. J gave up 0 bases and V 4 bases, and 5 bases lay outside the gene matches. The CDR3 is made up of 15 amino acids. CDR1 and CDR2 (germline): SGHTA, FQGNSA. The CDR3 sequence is CASSSTGGSSYEQYF. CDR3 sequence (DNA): TGTGCCAGCAGCTCCACAGGGGGGAGCTCCTACGAGCAGTACTTC.

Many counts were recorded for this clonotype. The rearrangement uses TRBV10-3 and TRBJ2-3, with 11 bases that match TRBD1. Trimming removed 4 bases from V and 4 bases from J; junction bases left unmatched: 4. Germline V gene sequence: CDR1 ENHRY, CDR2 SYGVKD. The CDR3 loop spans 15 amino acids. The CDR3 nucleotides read TGTGCCATCAGTGCACCGGGACAGGGGGCAGATACGCAGTATTTT. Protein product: CAISAPGQGADTQYF.

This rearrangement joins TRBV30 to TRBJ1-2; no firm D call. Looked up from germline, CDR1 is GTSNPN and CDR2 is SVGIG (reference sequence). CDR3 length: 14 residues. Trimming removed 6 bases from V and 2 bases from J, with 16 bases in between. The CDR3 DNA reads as TGTGCCTGTTTCTCTCCCGTACCCAACTATGGCTACACCTTC. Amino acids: CACFSPVPNYGYTF.

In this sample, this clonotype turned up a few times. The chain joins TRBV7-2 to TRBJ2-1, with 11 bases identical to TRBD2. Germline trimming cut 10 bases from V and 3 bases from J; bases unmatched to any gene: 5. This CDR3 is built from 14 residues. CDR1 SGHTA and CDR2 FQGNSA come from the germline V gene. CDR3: CATKTSGSYNEQFF. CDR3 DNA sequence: TGTGCCACCAAAACTAGCGGGAGCTACAATGAGCAGTTCTTC.

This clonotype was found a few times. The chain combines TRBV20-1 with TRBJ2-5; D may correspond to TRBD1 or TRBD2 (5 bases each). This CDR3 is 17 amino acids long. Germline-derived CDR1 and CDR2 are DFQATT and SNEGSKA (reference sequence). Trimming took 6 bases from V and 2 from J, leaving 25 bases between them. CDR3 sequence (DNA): TGCAGTGCCCCCTCCGGGGTTTGGACAACCCCTCAAGAGACCCAGTACTTC. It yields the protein CSAPSGVWTTPQETQYF.

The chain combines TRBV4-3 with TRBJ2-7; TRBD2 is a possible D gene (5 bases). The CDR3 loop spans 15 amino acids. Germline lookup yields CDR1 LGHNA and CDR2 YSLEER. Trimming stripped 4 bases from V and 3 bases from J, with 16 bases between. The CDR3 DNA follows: TGCGCCAGCAGCCCGAAGACCGGGGATAGCTACGAGCAGTACTTC. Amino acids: CASSPKTGDSYEQYF.

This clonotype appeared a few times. CDR3 sequence reads: CASSLGLAGINEQFF. The CDR3 region has the DNA TGTGCCAGCAGTTTGGGACTAGCGGGAATCAATGAGCAGTTCTTC. The chain joins TRBV12-3 or TRBV12-4 to TRBJ2-1; 13 positions match TRBD2. V lost 3 bases and J lost 6; bases outside the gene matches: 2. The CDR3 has 15 residues.

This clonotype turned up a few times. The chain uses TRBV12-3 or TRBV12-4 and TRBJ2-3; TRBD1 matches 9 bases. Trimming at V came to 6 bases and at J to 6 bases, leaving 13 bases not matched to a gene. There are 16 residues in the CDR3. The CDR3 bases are TGTGCCAGCAGCCGACGAGGGACAGGGATGTTGGATACGCAGTATTTT. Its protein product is CASSRRGTGMLDTQYF.

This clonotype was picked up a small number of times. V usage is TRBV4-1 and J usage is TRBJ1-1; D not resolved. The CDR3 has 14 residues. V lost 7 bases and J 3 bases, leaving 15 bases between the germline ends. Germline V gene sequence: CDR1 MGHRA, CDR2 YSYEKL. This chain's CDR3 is CASTPLGSHTEAFF. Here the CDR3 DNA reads TGCGCCAGCACCCCACTAGGAAGCCACACTGAAGCTTTCTTT.

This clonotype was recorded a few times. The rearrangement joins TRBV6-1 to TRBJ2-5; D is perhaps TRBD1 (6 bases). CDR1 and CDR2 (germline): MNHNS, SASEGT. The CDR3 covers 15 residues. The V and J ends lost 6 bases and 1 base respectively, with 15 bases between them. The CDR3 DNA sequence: TGTGCCAGCAGCTCCCTACAGGGAGCCCAAGAGACCCAGTACTTC. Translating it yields CASSSLQGAQETQYF.

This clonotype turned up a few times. The CDR3 sequence is CASIRGEAYNEQFF. Here the CDR3 DNA reads TGTGCCAGCATCAGGGGAGAGGCCTACAATGAGCAGTTCTTC. This chain joins TRBV12-3 or TRBV12-4 and TRBJ2-1, with D possibly matching TRBD1 (6 bases). V dropped 7 bases and J dropped 2 bases, with 12 bases sitting between them. The CDR3 runs 14 residues.

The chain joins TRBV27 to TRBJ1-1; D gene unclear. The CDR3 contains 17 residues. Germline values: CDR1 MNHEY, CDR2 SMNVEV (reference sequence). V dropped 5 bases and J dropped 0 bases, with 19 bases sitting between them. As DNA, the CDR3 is TGTGCCAGCAGTCGCGACGTTGGCGTTCAGATGAACACTGAAGCTTTCTTT. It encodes CASSRDVGVQMNTEAFF.

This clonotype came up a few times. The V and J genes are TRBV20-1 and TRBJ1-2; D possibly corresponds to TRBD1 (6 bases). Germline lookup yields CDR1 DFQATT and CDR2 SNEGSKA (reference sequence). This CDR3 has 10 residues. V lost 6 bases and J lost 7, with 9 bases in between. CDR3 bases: TGCAGTGCAACGGACAGTGGCTACACCTTC. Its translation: CSATDSGYTF.

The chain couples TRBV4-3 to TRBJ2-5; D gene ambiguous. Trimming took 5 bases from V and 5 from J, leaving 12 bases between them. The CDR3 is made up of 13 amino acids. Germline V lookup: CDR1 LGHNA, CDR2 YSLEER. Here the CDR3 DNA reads TGCGCCAGCAGCGTAGGGAACAAGGAGACCCAGTACTTC. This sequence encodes CASSVGNKETQYF.

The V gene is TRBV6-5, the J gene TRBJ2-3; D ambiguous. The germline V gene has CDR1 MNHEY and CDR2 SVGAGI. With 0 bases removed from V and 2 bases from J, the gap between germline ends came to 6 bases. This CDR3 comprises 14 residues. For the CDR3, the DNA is TGTGCCAGCAGTTACTCGCTCCCCACAGATACGCAGTATTTT. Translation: CASSYSLPTDTQYF.

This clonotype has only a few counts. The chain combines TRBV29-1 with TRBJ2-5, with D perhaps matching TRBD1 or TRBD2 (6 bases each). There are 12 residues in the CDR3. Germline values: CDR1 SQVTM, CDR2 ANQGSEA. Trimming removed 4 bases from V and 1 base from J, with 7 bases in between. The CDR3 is CSVGGAQETQYF. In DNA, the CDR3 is TGCAGCGTTGGGGGGGCCCAAGAGACCCAGTACTTC.

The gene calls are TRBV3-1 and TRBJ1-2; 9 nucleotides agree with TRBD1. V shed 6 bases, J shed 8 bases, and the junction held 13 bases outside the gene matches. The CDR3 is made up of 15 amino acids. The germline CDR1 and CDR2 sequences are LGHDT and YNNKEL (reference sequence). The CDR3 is CASRAQDRGSRGYTF. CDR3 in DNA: TGTGCCAGCAGAGCACAGGACAGGGGTTCCCGAGGCTACACCTTC.

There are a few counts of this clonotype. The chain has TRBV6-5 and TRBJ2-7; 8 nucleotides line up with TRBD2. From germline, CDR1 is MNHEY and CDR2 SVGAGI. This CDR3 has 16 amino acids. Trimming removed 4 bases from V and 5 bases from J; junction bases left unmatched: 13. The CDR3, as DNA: TGTGCCAGCAGTTCGATAAATTTAGCGGGAAGTGACGAGCAGTACTTC. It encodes CASSSINLAGSDEQYF.

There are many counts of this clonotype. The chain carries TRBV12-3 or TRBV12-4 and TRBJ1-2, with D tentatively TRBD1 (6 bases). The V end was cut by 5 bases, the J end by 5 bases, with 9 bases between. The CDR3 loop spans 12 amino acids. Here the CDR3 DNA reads TGTGCCAGCAGTATGACAGGATATGGCTACACCTTC. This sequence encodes CASSMTGYGYTF.

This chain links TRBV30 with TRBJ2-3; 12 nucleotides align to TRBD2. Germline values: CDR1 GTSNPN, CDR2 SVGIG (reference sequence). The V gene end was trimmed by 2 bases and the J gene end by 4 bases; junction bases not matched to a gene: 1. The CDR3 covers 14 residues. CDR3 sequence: CAWSTSGGSDTQYF. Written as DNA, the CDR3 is TGTGCCTGGAGTACTAGCGGGGGGTCAGATACGCAGTATTTT.

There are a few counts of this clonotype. CDR3 in amino acids: CSARDALYQETQYF. In nucleotides, the CDR3 is TGCAGTGCTAGAGATGCCCTGTACCAAGAGACCCAGTACTTC. The V gene is TRBV20-1, the J gene TRBJ2-5; no clear D gene. The length of the CDR3 is 14 residues. Germline CDR1 reads DFQATT; CDR2 reads SNEGSKA (reference sequence). The ends were cut back, 0 bases at V and 0 bases at J, with 8 bases in the middle.

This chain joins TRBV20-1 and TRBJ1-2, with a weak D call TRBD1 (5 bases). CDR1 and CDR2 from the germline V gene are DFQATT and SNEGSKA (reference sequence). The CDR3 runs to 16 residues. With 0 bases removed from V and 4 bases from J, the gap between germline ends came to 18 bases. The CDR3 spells CSARDSRQPDRYGYTF. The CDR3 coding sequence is TGCAGTGCTAGAGACTCCCGACAGCCAGACCGCTATGGCTACACCTTC.

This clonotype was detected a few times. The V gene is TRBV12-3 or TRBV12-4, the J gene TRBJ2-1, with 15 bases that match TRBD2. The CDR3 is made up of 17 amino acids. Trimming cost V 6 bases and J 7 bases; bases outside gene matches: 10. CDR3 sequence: CASRPRPGTSGGNEQFF. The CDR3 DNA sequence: TGTGCCAGCAGACCCCGTCCCGGGACTAGCGGGGGGAATGAGCAGTTCTTC.

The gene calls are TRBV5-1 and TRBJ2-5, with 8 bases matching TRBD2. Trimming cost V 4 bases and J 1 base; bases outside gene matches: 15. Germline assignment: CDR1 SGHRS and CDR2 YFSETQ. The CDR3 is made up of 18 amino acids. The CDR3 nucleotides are TGCGCCAGCAGCACGACCCCCCCGCAGCGGGGGATCCAAGAGACCCAGTACTTC. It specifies CASSTTPPQRGIQETQYF.

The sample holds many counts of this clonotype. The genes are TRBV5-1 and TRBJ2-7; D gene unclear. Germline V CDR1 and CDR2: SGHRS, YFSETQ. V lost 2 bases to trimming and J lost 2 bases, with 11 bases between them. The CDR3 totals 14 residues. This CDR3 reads CASSFSAETYEQYF. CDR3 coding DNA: TGCGCCAGCAGCTTTTCTGCGGAGACCTACGAGCAGTACTTC.

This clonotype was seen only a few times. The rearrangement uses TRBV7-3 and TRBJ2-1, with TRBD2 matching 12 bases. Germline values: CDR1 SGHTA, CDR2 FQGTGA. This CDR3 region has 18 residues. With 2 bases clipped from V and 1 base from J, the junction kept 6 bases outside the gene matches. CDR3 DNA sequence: TGTGCCAGCAGCTTATTGACTAGCGGGAGATCTTCCTACAATGAGCAGTTCTTC. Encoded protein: CASSLLTSGRSSYNEQFF.